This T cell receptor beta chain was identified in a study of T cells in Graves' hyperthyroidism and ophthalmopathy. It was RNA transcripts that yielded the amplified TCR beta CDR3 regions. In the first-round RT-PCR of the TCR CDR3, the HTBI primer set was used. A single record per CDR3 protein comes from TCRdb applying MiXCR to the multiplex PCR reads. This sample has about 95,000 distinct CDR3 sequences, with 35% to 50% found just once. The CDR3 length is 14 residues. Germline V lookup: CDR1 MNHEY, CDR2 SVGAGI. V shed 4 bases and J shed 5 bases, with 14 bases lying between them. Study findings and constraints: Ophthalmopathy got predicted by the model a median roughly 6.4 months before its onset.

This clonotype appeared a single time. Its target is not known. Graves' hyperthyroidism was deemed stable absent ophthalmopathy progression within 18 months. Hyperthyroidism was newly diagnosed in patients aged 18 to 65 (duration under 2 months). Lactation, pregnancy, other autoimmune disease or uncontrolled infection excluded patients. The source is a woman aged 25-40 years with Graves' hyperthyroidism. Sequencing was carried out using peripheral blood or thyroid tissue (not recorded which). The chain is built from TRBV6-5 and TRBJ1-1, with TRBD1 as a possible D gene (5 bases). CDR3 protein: CASSCGGTGTEAFF. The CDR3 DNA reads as TGTGCCAGCAGTTGCGGGGGGACGGGGACTGAAGCTTTCTTT.